The next 30 T cell receptor beta chains were all read from a single sample in a study of beta chain features in type 1 diabetes. Expressed TCRB transcripts were sequenced because the entire RNA isolate underwent reverse transcription. Generated by immunoSEQ multiplex PCR, the TCRdb table keeps only in-frame clones and is missing some. The data contain some 300,000 clones, roughly 8% of them seen just once; the ten biggest clones take up more than 0.8%. The sample taken for sequencing was central memory CD4+ T cells from blood. All receptors derive from a woman under 30 in good health.

In its sample, this clone was seen many times. This chain uses TRBV5-1 with TRBJ2-3; the D is unclear. Deletions cut 0 bases from V and 0 bases from J, with 8 bases between. The V gene's germline CDR1 is SGHRS and CDR2 YFSETQ. The CDR3 contains 15 residues. CDR3 sequence: CASSLGVYSTDTQYF. The CDR3, as DNA: TGCGCCAGCAGCTTGGGAGTATATAGCACAGATACGCAGTATTTT.

This clone was counted at least ten times. This chain joins TRBV28 and TRBJ2-1; the match to TRBD2 covers 11 bases. The CDR3 totals 14 residues. Germline V lookup: CDR1 MDHEN, CDR2 SYDVKM. V gave up 5 bases and J gave up 9 bases; unmatched junction bases: 6. The CDR3 bases are TGTGCCAGCAGTGTAGCGGGAGGGCCCAGTGAGCAGTTCTTC. Residues: CASSVAGGPSEQFF.

CDR3 sequence (DNA): TGTGCCAGCAGCCGGTGGACAACGAACACTGAAGCTTTCTTT. It encodes CASSRWTTNTEAFF. The rearrangement uses TRBV14 and TRBJ1-1; TRBD1 might be the D (5 bases). Trimming pared 4 bases from V and 1 base from J, leaving 10 bases between. CDR3 length equals 14 residues. Germline lookup yields CDR1 SGHDN and CDR2 FVKESK.

This clone has just a few counts. V and J are TRBV9 and TRBJ2-3, with D hard to call. V lost 0 bases and J lost 2, with 7 bases in between. Germline V gives CDR1 SGDLS, CDR2 YYNGEE. CDR3 length equals 14 residues. The CDR3 sequence: CASSVGTDTDTQYF. The CDR3 DNA reads as TGTGCCAGCAGCGTAGGAACAGACACAGATACGCAGTATTTT.

The sample holds many counts of this clone. The chain carries TRBV11-2 and TRBJ2-5, with 9 bases identical to TRBD1. Germline V gene lookup returns CDR1 SGHAT and CDR2 FQNNGV. The CDR3 is 15 residues long. V lost 5 bases and J lost 4; bases outside the gene matches: 8. The CDR3 is CASSQYDRGVETQYF. The CDR3 bases are TGTGCCAGCAGCCAATACGACAGGGGGGTAGAGACCCAGTACTTC.

Only a few counts were recorded for this clone. This sequence joins TRBV7-2 and TRBJ1-2; 9 bases line up with TRBD1. Germline CDR1 and CDR2: SGHTA and FQGNSA. The CDR3 runs to 13 residues. V was clipped by 5 bases and J by 6 bases; unmatched bases: 4. The CDR3 region has the DNA TGTGCCAGCAGCCTACGGGACAGGGATGGCTACACCTTC. This gives the protein CASSLRDRDGYTF.

CDR3 DNA: TGCGCCAGCAGCTTGACGGGACCCCGCTCCTACGAGCAGTACTTC. Residues: CASSLTGPRSYEQYF. This chain links TRBV5-1 with TRBJ2-7; perhaps D is TRBD1 or TRBD2 (5 bases each). V lost 1 base to trimming and J lost 0 bases, with 11 bases between them. Germline CDR1 and CDR2: SGHRS and YFSETQ. This CDR3 is built from 15 residues. Supplemented by reference TRBV5-1 and TRBJ2-7, the full variable domain reads KAGVTQTPRYLIKTRGQQVTLSCSPISGHRSVSWYQQTPGQGLQFLFEYFSETQRNKGNFPGRFSGRQFSNSRSEMNVSTLELGDSALYLCASSLTGPRSYEQYFGPGTRLTVT.

This clone turned up a few times. The J gene is TRBJ2-3, the V gene TRBV28; 9 nucleotides agree with TRBD1. J was trimmed by 13 bases and V by 2 bases; bases with no gene match: 7. This CDR3 has 13 amino acids. The germline gives CDR1 MDHEN, CDR2 SYDVKM. The CDR3, as DNA: TGTGCCAGCAGTTTAATCGGGACAGGGTTTAAGTATTTT. Translated, it gives CASSLIGTGFKYF.

This clone was seen a few times. The V gene is TRBV5-1, the J gene TRBJ2-1; 8 bases agree with TRBD2. The J segment lost 4 bases and the V segment lost 0 bases, leaving 6 bases of the junction unmatched. CDR3 length equals 16 residues. Germline V lookup: CDR1 SGHRS, CDR2 YFSETQ. CDR3 residues: CASSLEAGVVYNEQFF. For the CDR3, the DNA is TGCGCCAGCAGCTTGGAAGCGGGAGTGGTATACAATGAGCAGTTCTTC.

This clone came up a few times. The chain couples TRBV11-3 to TRBJ2-5, with D perhaps matching TRBD2 (5 bases). Germline V gives CDR1 SGHNT, CDR2 YENEEA. This CDR3 spans 12 amino acids. V gave up 4 bases and J gave up 4 bases, with 7 bases separating them. The CDR3 spells CASSSEGETQYF. CDR3 coding DNA: TGTGCCAGCAGCTCAGAGGGAGAGACCCAGTACTTC.

The rearrangement uses TRBV7-2 and TRBJ2-2, with unresolved D. CDR3 length: 15 amino acids. The germline gives CDR1 SGHTA, CDR2 FQGNSA. Trimming stripped 2 bases from V and 4 bases from J, with 11 bases between. The CDR3 here is CASSLLVTSTGELFF. The CDR3 DNA follows: TGTGCCAGCAGCTTACTAGTGACGAGCACCGGGGAGCTGTTTTTT.

This clone has ten or more counts. The chain uses TRBV10-3 and TRBJ2-3; the D is unclear. This CDR3 has 14 residues. CDR1 is ENHRY, CDR2 SYGVKD, per germline. The V end was cut by 10 bases, the J end by 2 bases, with 16 bases between. CDR3 residues: CAKTPTNVTDTQYF. The CDR3 DNA reads TGTGCCAAGACACCAACGAACGTCACAGATACGCAGTATTTT.

This chain uses TRBV14 with TRBJ2-7; 7 nucleotides match TRBD2. V dropped 0 bases and J dropped 6; count of bases not matched to a gene: 5. Germline assignment: CDR1 SGHDN and CDR2 FVKESK. This CDR3 spans 14 amino acids. As DNA, the CDR3 is TGTGCCAGCAGCCAAGACCTATGGGGGGGCGAGCAGTACTTC. Its protein is CASSQDLWGGEQYF.

This clone showed up just a few times. The chain recombines TRBV18 with TRBJ1-2; possible D gene TRBD1, 5 bases. The germline V gene encodes CDR1 KGHSH and CDR2 LQKENI. This CDR3 contains 15 residues. Trimming stripped 0 bases from V and 4 bases from J, with 12 bases between. CDR3 in DNA: TGTGCCAGCTCACCACCGGTAACCGGGACCTATGGCTACACCTTC. Amino acids: CASSPPVTGTYGYTF.

The J gene is TRBJ2-5, the V gene TRBV29-1; perhaps TRBD2 as D (5 bases). The germline V gene has CDR1 SQVTM and CDR2 ANQGSEA. Trimming stripped 1 base from V and 5 bases from J, with 11 bases between. The CDR3 loop spans 13 amino acids. The CDR3, as DNA: TGCAGCGTTGAAGTCGGGATGGGGGAGACCCAGTACTTC. It codes for CSVEVGMGETQYF.

The rearrangement joins TRBV5-4 to TRBJ2-1, with 7 nucleotides matching TRBD2. The CDR3 spans 13 residues. Germline lookup yields CDR1 SGHNT and CDR2 YYREEE (reference sequence). With 5 bases clipped from V and 8 bases from J, the junction kept 7 bases outside the gene matches. CDR3 protein: CASSQRGWYEQFF. In DNA, the CDR3 is TGTGCCAGCAGTCAGCGGGGATGGTATGAGCAGTTCTTC.

This chain joins TRBV7-8 and TRBJ1-1, with D possibly matching TRBD1 (6 bases). This CDR3 is 14 amino acids long. V lost 5 bases to trimming and J lost 2 bases, with 12 bases between them. The germline V gene has CDR1 SGHVS and CDR2 FQNEAQ. The CDR3 nucleotides are TGTGCCAGCAGCCCTCAGGGGAGAAACACTGAAGCTTTCTTT. It is translated as CASSPQGRNTEAFF.

The chain employs TRBV29-1 and TRBJ2-5; 9 nucleotides align to TRBD2. From germline, CDR1 is SQVTM and CDR2 ANQGSEA. V lost 4 bases, J lost 1 base, and 1 base stayed unmatched. The CDR3 runs to 13 residues. CDR3 residues: CSVVAGAQETQYF. In nucleotides, the CDR3 is TGCAGCGTTGTAGCGGGGGCCCAAGAGACCCAGTACTTC.

This clone was seen at least ten times. The gene calls are TRBV5-1 and TRBJ2-3; either TRBD1 or TRBD2 may supply D (5 bases each). Per germline, CDR1 SGHRS and CDR2 YFSETQ. This CDR3 has 16 amino acids. V lost 2 bases and J lost 3, with 16 bases in between. In DNA form, the CDR3 reads TGCGCCAGCAGCTTCGACCCCGGGACGGCAACAGATACGCAGTATTTT. Translation: CASSFDPGTATDTQYF.

This clone was counted at least ten times. This chain connects TRBV7-2 to TRBJ2-1; 9 nucleotides line up with TRBD1. The junction had 11 bases not matched to a gene; V was cut back by 5 bases and J by 9 bases. The CDR3 consists of 15 residues. The germline gives CDR1 SGHTA, CDR2 FQGNSA. CDR3 sequence reads: CASSTVPGQGGEQFF. As DNA, the CDR3 is TGTGCCAGCAGCACCGTCCCGGGACAGGGCGGTGAGCAGTTCTTC.

This clone was recorded at least ten times. The rearrangement uses TRBV5-4 and TRBJ1-1, with 8 bases fitting TRBD1. The CDR3 runs to 14 residues. V lost 6 bases, J lost 1 base, and 5 bases stayed unmatched. Germline loops: CDR1 SGHNT, CDR2 YYREEE (reference sequence). The CDR3 region is CASMRDRRNTEAFF. In DNA form, the CDR3 reads TGTGCCAGCATGCGGGACAGGAGGAACACTGAAGCTTTCTTT. Full variable domain (missing parts from reference TRBV5-4 and TRBJ1-1): ETGVTQSPTHLIKTRGQQVTLRCSSQSGHNTVSWYQQALGQGPQFIFQYYREEENGRGNFPPRFSGLQFPNYSSELNVNALELDDSALYLCASMRDRRNTEAFFGQGTRLTVV.

In its sample, this clone was seen a few times. This rearrangement joins TRBV7-9 to TRBJ1-6; D is uncertain. CDR3 length: 12 amino acids. The ends were cut back, 3 bases at V and 11 bases at J, with 8 bases in the middle. Germline V gene data show CDR1 as SEHNR and CDR2 as FQNEAQ (reference sequence). CDR3 DNA: TGTGCCAGCAGCTTGGAGGAAACACCCCTCCACTTT. It codes for CASSLEETPLHF.

The rearrangement uses TRBV5-6 and TRBJ2-7; no clear D. V was pared by 3 bases and J by 4 bases, with 8 bases between. Germline V gene data show CDR1 as SGHDT and CDR2 as YYEEEE. The CDR3 length is 12 residues. Here the CDR3 reads CASSSMTYEQYF. The CDR3, as DNA: TGTGCCAGCAGCTCCATGACTTACGAGCAGTACTTC.

In its sample, this clone was seen many times. The CDR3 here is CASSPYRGSEKLFF. In nucleotides, the CDR3 is TGTGCCAGCAGCCCGTACAGGGGAAGCGAAAAACTGTTTTTT. The genes are TRBV14 and TRBJ1-4; 7 positions match TRBD1. The V and J ends lost 4 bases and 8 bases, in that order; junction bases with no gene match: 7. The CDR3 loop spans 14 amino acids. Germline assignment: CDR1 SGHDN and CDR2 FVKESK.

This clone has a count of ten or more. The rearrangement joins TRBV6-6 to TRBJ2-6, with D possibly TRBD1 on 6 matching bases. CDR3 size: 15 residues. With 7 bases removed from V and 0 bases from J, the gap between germline ends came to 10 bases. The germline V gene encodes CDR1 MNHNY and CDR2 SVGAGI (reference sequence). The CDR3 DNA is TGTGCCAGCAATTTACAGGGCTCTGGGGCCAACGTCCTGACTTTC. This codes for CASNLQGSGANVLTF.

This clone occurred a few times. The V call is TRBV19, the J call TRBJ2-7; D gene uncertain. Per the germline V gene, CDR1 is LNHDA and CDR2 is SQIVND (reference sequence). The CDR3 contains 15 residues. V dropped 3 bases and J dropped 7 bases, with 19 bases sitting between them. CDR3: CASSMGSGSSGEQYF. CDR3 nucleotides: TGTGCCAGTAGTATGGGGTCAGGTTCGAGTGGAGAGCAGTACTTC.

This clone was recorded at least ten times. One junction end disagrees with the germline gene, perhaps due to a read error. The chain is built from TRBV6-1 and TRBJ2-7, with D possibly being TRBD1 (6 bases). CDR1 is MNHNS and CDR2 is SASEGT in the germline V gene. This CDR3 has 15 residues. The CDR3 protein is CASSEGQGPSYEQYF. Here the CDR3 DNA reads TGTGCCAGCAGCGAAGGCCAGGGGCCCTCTTACGAGCAGTACTTC.

This clone appeared many times. The chain is built from TRBV23-1 and TRBJ2-1; 9 bases align to TRBD1. TRBV23-1 has ORF status, its function being uncertain. This CDR3 region has 16 residues. The trim removed 0 bases at V and 5 bases at J, leaving 5 bases unmatched. CDR3 coding DNA: TGCGCCAGCAGTCAATCGGGACAGGGTCTGGACAATGAGCAGTTCTTC. Translation gives CASSQSGQGLDNEQFF.

This clone showed up just a few times. CDR3 amino acids: CASSWGSGSSADTQYF. CDR3 nucleotides: TGTGCCAGCAGCTGGGGGAGCGGGAGTTCTGCAGATACGCAGTATTTT. The chain carries TRBV11-2 and TRBJ2-3; TRBD2 aligns across 8 bases. The CDR3 runs 16 residues. Per germline, CDR1 SGHAT and CDR2 FQNNGV. With V trimmed by 4 bases and J by 4 bases, 10 bases remained unmatched.

This clone was recorded at least ten times. The chain links TRBV18 to TRBJ1-3; no clear D. The germline V and J ends were trimmed by 6 bases and 0 bases, with 9 bases remaining between them. CDR1 is KGHSH and CDR2 is LQKENI in the germline V gene. CDR3 length equals 14 residues. The CDR3 loop reads CASSPQNSGNTIYF. The CDR3 DNA sequence: TGTGCCAGCTCCCCGCAGAACTCTGGAAACACCATATATTTT. The full variable domain, with the rest looked up from reference TRBV18 and TRBJ1-3, is NAGVMQNPRHLVRRRGQEARLRCSPMKGHSHVYWYRQLPEEGLKFMVYLQKENIIDESGMPKERFSAEFPKEGPSILRIQQVVRGDSAAYFCASSPQNSGNTIYFGEGSWLTVV.